Sequencing of this T cell receptor beta chain was carried out in a study of vaccination and CD4 T cells after COVID-19. On the study more broadly: Each of the control cultures got a CEFX pool, an HIV-1 Nef pool, or no peptide. Whole-study results and caveats: From a median of roughly 21 to 38, SARS-CoV-2-reactive clonotypes increased, though not significantly.

The ends were cut back, 6 bases at V and 5 bases at J, with 8 bases in the middle. From germline, CDR1 is SGDLS and CDR2 YYNGEE. The CDR3 runs to 11 residues. The Oncomine TCR Beta short-read assay generated sequence data from the DNA of cultured CD4+ T cells. In TCRdb, the PCR reads were re-called with MiXCR into one record per CDR3 protein. Of fewer than 15,000 distinct CDR3 sequences in the sample, over 25% were seen once. Remarks on this clonotype: Its antigen is not identified.

Indicated treatment: roughly 10-day PBMC culture with coronavirus spike peptide pools or control peptides (ViraFEST assay). With fresh IL-2 medium, half the medium was replaced on days 3 and 7. V and J are TRBV9 and TRBJ1-2; D call uncertain. The sequencing sample was made of cultured CD4+ T cells from blood. The sequence came from a human donor with COVID-19. CDR3 loop: CASTSDYGYTF. CDR3 DNA: TGTGCCAGCACGAGCGATTATGGCTACACCTTC. The variable domain in full, completed from reference TRBV9 and TRBJ1-2, reads DSGVTQTPKHLITATGQRVTLRCSPRSGDLSVYWYQQSLDQGLQFLIQYYNGEERAKGNILERFSAQQFPDLHSELNLSSLELGDSALYFCASTSDYGYTFGSGTRLTVV.